This T cell receptor beta chain is drawn from a study of blood T cell repertoires in COVID-19. Background on the study: Sites across the United States, Italy and Spain contributed samples from acute and convalescent COVID-19.

Germline CDR1 reads LNHDA; CDR2 reads SQIVND (reference sequence). This CDR3 has 13 residues. V was pared by 6 bases and J by 7 bases, with 15 bases between. Original processing notes: Reference gene primer amplification yielded estimated nucleated cell counts. Profiling relied on immunoSEQ multiplex PCR, and the TCRdb table lists in-frame clones only, not all of them. V, J and clone size were drawn from that table, and D and trimming were deduced from the DNA. The sample consists of 100,000 to 150,000 clones, 70% to 90% of them appearing once. Sequenced: peripheral blood. The TCR sequence derives from a woman aged 80 or older with acute or convalescent COVID-19. The J gene is TRBJ1-2, the V gene TRBV19; the D gene is possibly TRBD1 (5 bases). CDR3 amino acids: CASRPHQGGGYTF. DNA of the CDR3: TGTGCCAGTAGGCCCCATCAGGGAGGTGGCTACACCTTC.